The rows below give T cell receptor beta chains drawn from one sample of a study of cytomegalovirus exposure and HLA in healthy donors. Profiling relied on immunoSEQ multiplex PCR, and the TCRdb table lists in-frame clones only, not all of them. Here the sample spans approximately 150,000 clones, roughly 75% being singletons. The sequenced material came from PBMCs. These receptors came from a male donor in good health and CMV-seronegative. Each CDR3 is given with its conserved first and last residue. The order of the fields is V gene, J gene, D gene, clone size, CDR3 protein, CDR3 DNA. D genes are given only for firm matches. Only part of the rows carry a size: once, few, many, or a class if the clone is expanded.

>TRBV19|TRBJ1-5|.|.
CASSAGPGNQPQHF
TGTGCCAGTAGTGCGGGGCCCGGCAATCAGCCCCAGCATTTT
>TRBV5-1|TRBJ2-5|TRBD1|few
CASSFSGTEEETQYF
TGCGCCAGCAGCTTTTCCGGGACAGAGGAGGAGACCCAGTACTTC
>TRBV7-6|TRBJ1-3|TRBD1|.
CASSLGQGTGNTIYF
TGTGCCAGCAGCTTGGGACAGGGGACTGGAAACACCATATATTTT
>TRBV28|TRBJ1-4|TRBD1|.
CAGSAQPGQGFF
TGTGCCGGCAGTGCGCAGCCGGGACAGGGGTTTTTT
>TRBV7-9|TRBJ2-5|.|.
CASSLRVQETQYF
TGTGCCAGCAGCTTACGGGTTCAAGAGACCCAGTACTTC
>TRBV5-1|TRBJ1-4|.|.
CASSLEGTSNEKLFF
TGCGCCAGCAGCTTAGAGGGGACAAGTAATGAAAAACTGTTTTTT
>TRBV18|TRBJ2-4|TRBD1|.
CASSPGTGHLLAKNIQYF
TGTGCCAGCTCGCCCGGGACAGGTCACTTGCTAGCCAAAAACATTCAGTACTTC
>TRBV29-1|TRBJ2-2|.|.
CSVEADTGELFF
TGCAGCGTTGAGGCTGACACCGGGGAGCTGTTTTTT
>TRBV19|TRBJ2-7|.|.
CASSIGSPGYEQYF
TGTGCCAGTAGTATTGGCTCGCCGGGCTACGAGCAGTACTTC
>TRBV6-1|TRBJ2-2|TRBD1|few
CASRTGPGELFF
TGTGCCAGCCGGACAGGGCCCGGGGAGCTGTTTTTT
>TRBV29-1|TRBJ2-1|.|.
CSVDEELTDEQFF
TGCAGCGTCGACGAAGAATTAACAGATGAGCAGTTCTTC
>TRBV6-6|TRBJ2-1|.|.
CASSWTEGSEQFF
TGTGCCAGCAGCTGGACAGAGGGGAGTGAGCAGTTCTTC
>TRBV6-5|TRBJ1-1|.|.
CASSRGGNTEAFF
TGTGCCAGCAGCCGTGGAGGGAACACTGAAGCTTTCTTT
>TRBV14|TRBJ1-2|.|.
CASSRNTGIYGYTF
TGTGCCAGCAGCCGGAACACAGGGATCTATGGCTACACCTTC
>TRBV10-2|TRBJ1-4|TRBD1|.
CASRGQTFEKLFF
TGCGCCAGCCGGGGACAGACCTTTGAAAAACTGTTTTTT
>TRBV7-8|TRBJ1-4|.|.
CASTFRGREKLFF
TGTGCCAGCACCTTTAGAGGTCGAGAAAAACTGTTTTTT
>TRBV5-1|TRBJ2-5|.|.
CASSPVSTTFQETQYF
TGCGCCAGCAGCCCCGTGTCTACTACCTTCCAAGAGACCCAGTACTTC
>TRBV6-5|TRBJ2-7|TRBD2|once
CASSWGLQYEQYF
TGTGCCAGCAGTTGGGGACTACAGTACGAGCAGTACTTC
>TRBV7-3|TRBJ2-2|.|once
CASSLMQGGNTGELFF
TGTGCCAGCAGCTTAATGCAGGGTGGAAACACCGGGGAGCTGTTTTTT
>TRBV6-1|TRBJ1-2|TRBD1|few
CASSILGTASYGYTF
TGTGCCAGCAGTATTCTAGGGACAGCGAGCTATGGCTACACCTTC
>TRBV10-3|TRBJ1-1|.|few
CAIKWGENTEAFF
TGTGCCATCAAATGGGGGGAGAACACTGAAGCTTTCTTT
>TRBV30|TRBJ2-1|TRBD2|.
CAWSVPGTSGRNEQFF
TGTGCCTGGAGTGTACCGGGGACTAGCGGGAGGAATGAGCAGTTCTTC
>TRBV6-6|TRBJ2-7|TRBD1|.
CASSDRDPSSYEQYF
TGTGCCAGCAGTGACAGGGACCCCTCGTCCTACGAGCAGTACTTC
>TRBV5-1|TRBJ1-4|.|.
CASSLAAGEKLFF
TGCGCCAGCAGCTTGGCGGCGGGGGAAAAACTGTTTTTT
>TRBV19|TRBJ2-7|TRBD1|.
CASSTIQGGLSEQYF
TGTGCCAGTAGTACCATACAGGGGGGCCTAAGTGAGCAGTACTTC
>TRBV5-1|TRBJ1-2|TRBD1|.
CASRTGQDDYGYTF
TGCGCCAGCAGAACCGGACAGGACGACTATGGCTACACCTTC
>TRBV19|TRBJ2-1|TRBD2|.
CASSDGLAGYYNEQFF
TGTGCCAGTAGTGACGGACTAGCGGGTTACTACAATGAGCAGTTCTTC
>TRBV9|TRBJ1-5|TRBD1|once
CASSVPTGESNQPQHF
TGTGCCAGCAGCGTACCGACAGGGGAGAGCAATCAGCCCCAGCATTTT